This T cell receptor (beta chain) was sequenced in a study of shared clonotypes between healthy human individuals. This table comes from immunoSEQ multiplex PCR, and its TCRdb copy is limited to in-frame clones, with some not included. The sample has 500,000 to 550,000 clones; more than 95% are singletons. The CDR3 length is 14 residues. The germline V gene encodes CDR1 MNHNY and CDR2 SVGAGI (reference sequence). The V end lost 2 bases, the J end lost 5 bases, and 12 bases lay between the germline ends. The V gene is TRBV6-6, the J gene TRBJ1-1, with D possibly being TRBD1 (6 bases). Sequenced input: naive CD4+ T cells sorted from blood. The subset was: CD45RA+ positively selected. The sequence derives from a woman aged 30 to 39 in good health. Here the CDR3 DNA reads TGTGCCAGCAGTTACGGAGGGGGTAATACTGAAGCTTTCTTT. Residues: CASSYGGGNTEAFF.